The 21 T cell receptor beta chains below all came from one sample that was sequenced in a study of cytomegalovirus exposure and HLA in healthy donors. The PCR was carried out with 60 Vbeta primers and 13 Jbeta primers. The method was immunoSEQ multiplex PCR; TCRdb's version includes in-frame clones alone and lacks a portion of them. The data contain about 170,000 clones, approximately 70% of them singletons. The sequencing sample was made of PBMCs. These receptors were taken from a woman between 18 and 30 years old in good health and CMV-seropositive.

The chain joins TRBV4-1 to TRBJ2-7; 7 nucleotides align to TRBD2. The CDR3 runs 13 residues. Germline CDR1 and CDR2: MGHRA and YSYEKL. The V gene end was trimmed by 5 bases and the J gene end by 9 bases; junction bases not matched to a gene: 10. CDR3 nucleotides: TGCGCCAGCAGCGCCAACCGGGGGGATGGGCAGTACTTC. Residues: CASSANRGDGQYF.

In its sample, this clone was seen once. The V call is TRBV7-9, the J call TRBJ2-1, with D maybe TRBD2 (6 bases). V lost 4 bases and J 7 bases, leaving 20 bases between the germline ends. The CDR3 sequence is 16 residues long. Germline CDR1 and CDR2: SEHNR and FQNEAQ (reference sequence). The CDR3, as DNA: TGTGCCAGCAGCTCCCCGGAGACTAGACGTAGGAATGAGCAGTTCTTC. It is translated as CASSSPETRRRNEQFF.

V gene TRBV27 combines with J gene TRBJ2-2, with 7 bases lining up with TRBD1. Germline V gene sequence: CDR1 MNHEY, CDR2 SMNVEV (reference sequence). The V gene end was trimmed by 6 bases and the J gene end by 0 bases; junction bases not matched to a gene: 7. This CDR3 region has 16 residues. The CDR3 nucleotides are TGTGCCAGCAGCCCTTGGGACAGTCCGAACACCGGGGAGCTGTTTTTT. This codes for CASSPWDSPNTGELFF.

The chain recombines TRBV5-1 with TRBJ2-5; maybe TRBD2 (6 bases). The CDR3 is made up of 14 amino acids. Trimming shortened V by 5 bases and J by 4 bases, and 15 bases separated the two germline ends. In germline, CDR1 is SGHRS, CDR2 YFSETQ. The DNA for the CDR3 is TGCGCCAGCAGAGACCGAAGGGGAGGAGAGACCCAGTACTTC. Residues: CASRDRRGGETQYF.

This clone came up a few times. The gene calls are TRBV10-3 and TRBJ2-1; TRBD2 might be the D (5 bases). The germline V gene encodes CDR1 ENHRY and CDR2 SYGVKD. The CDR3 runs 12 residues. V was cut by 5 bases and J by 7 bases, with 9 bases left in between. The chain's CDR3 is CAISPTGNEQFF. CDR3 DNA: TGTGCCATCAGTCCTACGGGAAATGAGCAGTTCTTC.

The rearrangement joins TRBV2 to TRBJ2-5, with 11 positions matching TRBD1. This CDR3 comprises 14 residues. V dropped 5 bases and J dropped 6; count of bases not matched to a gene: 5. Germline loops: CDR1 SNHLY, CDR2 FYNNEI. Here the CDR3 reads CASSSGTGGKTQYF. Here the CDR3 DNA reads TGTGCCAGCAGTTCCGGGACAGGGGGAAAGACCCAGTACTTC.

CDR3: CASAGDTQYF. The CDR3 nucleotides read TGTGCCAGCGCGGGGGATACGCAGTATTTT. The chain joins TRBV9 to TRBJ2-3; D possibly corresponds to TRBD2 (6 bases). Germline CDR1 and CDR2: SGDLS and YYNGEE. V lost 7 bases and J lost 6, with 6 bases in between. CDR3 length equals 10 residues.

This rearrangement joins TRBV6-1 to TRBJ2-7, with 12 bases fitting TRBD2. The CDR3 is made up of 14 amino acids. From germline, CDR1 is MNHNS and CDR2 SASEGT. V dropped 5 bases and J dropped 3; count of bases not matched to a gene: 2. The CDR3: CASSRTSGVYEQYF. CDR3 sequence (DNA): TGTGCCAGCAGTAGGACTAGCGGGGTCTACGAGCAGTACTTC.

The CDR3 loop reads CASSNRVGEAFF. The CDR3 nucleotides are TGTGCCAGCAGTAACAGGGTAGGTGAAGCTTTCTTT. This chain uses TRBV6-4 with TRBJ1-1, with D tentatively TRBD1 (6 bases). Trimming removed 5 bases from V and 7 bases from J, with 11 bases in between. CDR3 length: 12 residues. From germline, CDR1 is MRHNA and CDR2 SNTAGT.

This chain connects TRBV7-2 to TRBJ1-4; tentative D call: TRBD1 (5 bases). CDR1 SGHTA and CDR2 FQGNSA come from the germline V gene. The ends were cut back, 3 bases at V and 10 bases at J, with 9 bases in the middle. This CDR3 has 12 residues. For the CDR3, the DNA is TGTGCCAGCAGCTTCCAGGGTGGAAAACTGTTTTTT. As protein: CASSFQGGKLFF.

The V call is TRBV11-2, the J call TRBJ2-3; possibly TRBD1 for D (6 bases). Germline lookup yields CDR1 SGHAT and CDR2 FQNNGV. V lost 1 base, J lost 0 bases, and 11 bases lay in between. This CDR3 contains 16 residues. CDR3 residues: CASSLVGGVSTDTQYF. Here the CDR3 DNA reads TGTGCCAGCAGCTTAGTTGGGGGCGTTAGCACAGATACGCAGTATTTT.

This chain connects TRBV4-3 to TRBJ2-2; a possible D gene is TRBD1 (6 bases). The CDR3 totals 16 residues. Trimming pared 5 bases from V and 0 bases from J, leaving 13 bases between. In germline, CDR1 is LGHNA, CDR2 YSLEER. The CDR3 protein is CASSYGGQSNTGELFF. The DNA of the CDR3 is TGCGCCAGCAGCTACGGCGGACAGTCGAACACCGGGGAGCTGTTTTTT.

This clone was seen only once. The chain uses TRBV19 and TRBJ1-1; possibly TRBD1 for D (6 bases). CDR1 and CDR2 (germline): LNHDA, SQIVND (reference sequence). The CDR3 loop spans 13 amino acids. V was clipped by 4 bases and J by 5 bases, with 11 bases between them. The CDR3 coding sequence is TGTGCCAGTAGTACAGGGGTCTGGACTGAAGCTTTCTTT. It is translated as CASSTGVWTEAFF.

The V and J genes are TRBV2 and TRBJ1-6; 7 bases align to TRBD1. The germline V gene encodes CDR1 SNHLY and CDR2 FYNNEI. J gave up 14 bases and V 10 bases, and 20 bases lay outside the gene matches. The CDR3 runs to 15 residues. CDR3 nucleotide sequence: TGTGCCATGAGGGGTGCCGGGACAGAACGTTCGGCCCTCCACTTT. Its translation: CAMRGAGTERSALHF.

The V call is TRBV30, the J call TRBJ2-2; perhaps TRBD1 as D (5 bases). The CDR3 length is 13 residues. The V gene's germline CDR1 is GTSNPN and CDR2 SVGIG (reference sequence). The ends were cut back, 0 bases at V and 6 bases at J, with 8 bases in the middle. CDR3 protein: CAWSVGVSGELFF. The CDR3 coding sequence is TGTGCCTGGAGTGTAGGGGTTTCCGGGGAGCTGTTTTTT.

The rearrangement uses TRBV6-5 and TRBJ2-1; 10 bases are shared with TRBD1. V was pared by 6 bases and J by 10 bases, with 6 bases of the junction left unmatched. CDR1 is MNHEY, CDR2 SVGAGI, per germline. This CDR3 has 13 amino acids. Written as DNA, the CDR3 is TGTGCCAGCAGCCGGGGACAGGGGAACGAGCAGTTCTTC. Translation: CASSRGQGNEQFF.

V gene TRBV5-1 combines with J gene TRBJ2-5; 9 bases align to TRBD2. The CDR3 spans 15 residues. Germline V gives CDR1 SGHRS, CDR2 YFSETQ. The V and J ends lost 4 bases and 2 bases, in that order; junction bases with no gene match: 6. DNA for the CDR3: TGCGCCAGCAGCCACCGACTAGCGGAGCAAGAGACCCAGTACTTC. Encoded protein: CASSHRLAEQETQYF.

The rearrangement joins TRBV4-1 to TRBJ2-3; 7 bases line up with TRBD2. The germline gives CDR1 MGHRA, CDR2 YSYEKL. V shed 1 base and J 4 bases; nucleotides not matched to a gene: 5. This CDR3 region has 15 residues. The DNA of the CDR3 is TGCGCCAGCAGCCAAGGTGGGCTAGCGGCAGATACGCAGTATTTT. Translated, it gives CASSQGGLAADTQYF.

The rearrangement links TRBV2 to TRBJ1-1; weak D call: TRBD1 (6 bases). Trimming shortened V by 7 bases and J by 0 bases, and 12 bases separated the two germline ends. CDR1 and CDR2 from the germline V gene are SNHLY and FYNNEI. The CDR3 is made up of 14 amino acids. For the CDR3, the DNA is TGTGCCAGCACCGTGGGACAATTGAACACTGAAGCTTTCTTT. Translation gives CASTVGQLNTEAFF.

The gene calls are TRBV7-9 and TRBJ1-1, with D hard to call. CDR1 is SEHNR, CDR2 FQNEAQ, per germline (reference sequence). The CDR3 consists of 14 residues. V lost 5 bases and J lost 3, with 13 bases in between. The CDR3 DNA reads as TGTGCCAGCAGCCCTAGGCGTTGGGACACTGAAGCTTTCTTT. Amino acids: CASSPRRWDTEAFF. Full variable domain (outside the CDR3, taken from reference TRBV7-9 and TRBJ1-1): DTGVSQNPRHKITKRGQNVTFRCDPISEHNRLYWYRQTLGQGPEFLTYFQNEAQLEKSRLLSDRFSAERPKGSFSTLEIQRTEQGDSAMYLCASSPRRWDTEAFFGQGTRLTVV.

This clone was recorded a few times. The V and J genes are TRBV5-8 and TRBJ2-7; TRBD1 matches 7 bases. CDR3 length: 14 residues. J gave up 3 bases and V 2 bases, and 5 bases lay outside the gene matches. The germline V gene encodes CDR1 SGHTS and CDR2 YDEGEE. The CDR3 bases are TGTGCCAGCAGCTTACAGGGGCATCGCTACGAGCAGTACTTC. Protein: CASSLQGHRYEQYF.